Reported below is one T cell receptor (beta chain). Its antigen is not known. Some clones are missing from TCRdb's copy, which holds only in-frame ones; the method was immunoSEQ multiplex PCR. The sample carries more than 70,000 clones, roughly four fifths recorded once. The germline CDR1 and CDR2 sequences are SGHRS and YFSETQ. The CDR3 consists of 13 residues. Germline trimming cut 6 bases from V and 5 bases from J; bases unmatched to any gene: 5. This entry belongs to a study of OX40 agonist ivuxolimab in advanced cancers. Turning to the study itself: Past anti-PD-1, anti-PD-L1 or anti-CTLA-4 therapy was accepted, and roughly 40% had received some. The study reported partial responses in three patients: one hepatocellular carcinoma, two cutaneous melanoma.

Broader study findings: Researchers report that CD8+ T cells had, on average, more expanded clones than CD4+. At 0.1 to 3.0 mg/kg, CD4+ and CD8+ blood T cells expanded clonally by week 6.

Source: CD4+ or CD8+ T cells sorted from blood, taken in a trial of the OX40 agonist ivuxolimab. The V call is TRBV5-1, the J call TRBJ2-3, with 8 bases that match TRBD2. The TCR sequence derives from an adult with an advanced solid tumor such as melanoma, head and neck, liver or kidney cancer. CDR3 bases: TGCGCCAGCAACGGGGGGGCCGAAGATACGCAGTATTTT. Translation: CASNGGAEDTQYF.